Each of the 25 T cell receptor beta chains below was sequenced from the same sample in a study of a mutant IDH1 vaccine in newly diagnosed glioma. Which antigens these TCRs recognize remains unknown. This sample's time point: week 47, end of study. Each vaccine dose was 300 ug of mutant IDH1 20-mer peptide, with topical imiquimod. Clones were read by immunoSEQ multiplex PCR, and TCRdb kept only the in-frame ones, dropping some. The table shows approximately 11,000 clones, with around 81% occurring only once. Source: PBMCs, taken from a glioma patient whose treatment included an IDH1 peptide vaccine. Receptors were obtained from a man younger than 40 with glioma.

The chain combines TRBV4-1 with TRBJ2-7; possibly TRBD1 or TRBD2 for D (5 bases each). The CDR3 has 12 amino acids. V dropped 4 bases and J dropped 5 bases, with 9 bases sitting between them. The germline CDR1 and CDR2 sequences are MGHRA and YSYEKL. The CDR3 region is CASSPGTDEQYF. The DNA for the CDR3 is TGCGCCAGCAGCCCCGGGACGGACGAGCAGTACTTC.

This CDR3 is CASSEGNTEAFF. The DNA for the CDR3 is TGCGCCAGCAGCGAGGGGAACACTGAAGCTTTCTTT. The V call is TRBV5-1, the J call TRBJ1-1, with no clear D. The germline V gene encodes CDR1 SGHRS and CDR2 YFSETQ. The CDR3 is 12 amino acids. The germline V and J ends were trimmed by 4 bases and 1 base, with 5 bases remaining between them.

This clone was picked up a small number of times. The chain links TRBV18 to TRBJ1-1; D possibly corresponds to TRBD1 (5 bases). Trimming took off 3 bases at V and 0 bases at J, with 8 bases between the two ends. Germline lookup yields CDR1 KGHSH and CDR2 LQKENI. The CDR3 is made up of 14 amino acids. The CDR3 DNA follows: TGTGCCAGCTCACCGGGACCGTTGAACACTGAAGCTTTCTTT. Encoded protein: CASSPGPLNTEAFF.

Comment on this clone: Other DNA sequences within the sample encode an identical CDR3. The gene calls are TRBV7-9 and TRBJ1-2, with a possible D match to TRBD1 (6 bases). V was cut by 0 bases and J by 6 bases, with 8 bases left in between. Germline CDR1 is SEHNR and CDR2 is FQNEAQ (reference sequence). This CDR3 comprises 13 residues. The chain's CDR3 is CASSLANRDGYTF. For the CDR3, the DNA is TGTGCCAGCAGCTTAGCAAACAGGGATGGCTACACCTTC.

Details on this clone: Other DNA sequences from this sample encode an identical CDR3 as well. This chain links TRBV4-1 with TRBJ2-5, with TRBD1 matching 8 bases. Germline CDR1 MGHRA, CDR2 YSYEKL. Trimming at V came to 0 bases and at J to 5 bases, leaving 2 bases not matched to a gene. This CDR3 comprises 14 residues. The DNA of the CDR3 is TGCGCCAGCAGCCAAGAAAACAGGGGGGAGACCCAGTACTTC. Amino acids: CASSQENRGETQYF.

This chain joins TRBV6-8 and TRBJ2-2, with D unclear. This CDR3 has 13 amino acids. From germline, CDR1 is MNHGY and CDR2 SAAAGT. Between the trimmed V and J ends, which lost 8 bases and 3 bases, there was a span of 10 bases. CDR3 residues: CASPLLHTGELFF. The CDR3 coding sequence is TGTGCCAGCCCCCTCCTTCACACCGGGGAGCTGTTTTTT.

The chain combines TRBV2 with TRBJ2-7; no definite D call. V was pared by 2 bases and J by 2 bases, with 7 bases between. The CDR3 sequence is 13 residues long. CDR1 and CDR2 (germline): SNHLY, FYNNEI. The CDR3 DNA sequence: TGTGCCAGCAGTGAATTCACCGCCTACGAGCAGTACTTC. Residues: CASSEFTAYEQYF. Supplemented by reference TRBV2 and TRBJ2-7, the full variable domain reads EPEVTQTPSHQVTQMGQEVILRCVPISNHLYFYWYRQILGQKVEFLVSFYNNEISEKSEIFDDQFSVERPDGSNFTLKIRSTKLEDSAMYFCASSEFTAYEQYFGPGTRLTVT.

CDR3 nucleotides: TGTGCTAGTGGTTTGGCGCTGGCCAATGAGCAGTTCTTC. Its translation: CASGLALANEQFF. The chain couples TRBV12-5 to TRBJ2-1; D gene ambiguous. The V gene's germline CDR1 is LGHNT and CDR2 FRNRAP. V lost 1 base and J lost 6, with 7 bases in between. The CDR3 is made up of 13 amino acids.

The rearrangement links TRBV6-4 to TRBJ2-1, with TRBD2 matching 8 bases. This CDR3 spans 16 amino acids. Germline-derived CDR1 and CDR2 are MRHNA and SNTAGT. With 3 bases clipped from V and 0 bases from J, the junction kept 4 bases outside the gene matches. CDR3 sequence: CASSEGGGISYNEQFF. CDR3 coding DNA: TGTGCCAGCAGTGAAGGCGGGGGGATCTCCTACAATGAGCAGTTCTTC.

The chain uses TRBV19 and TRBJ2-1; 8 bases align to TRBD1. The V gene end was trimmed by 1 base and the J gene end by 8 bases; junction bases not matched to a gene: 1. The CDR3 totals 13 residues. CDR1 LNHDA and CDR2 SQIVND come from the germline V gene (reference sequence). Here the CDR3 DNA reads TGTGCCAGTAGTATAGGGACAGGGTATGAGCAGTTCTTC. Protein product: CASSIGTGYEQFF.

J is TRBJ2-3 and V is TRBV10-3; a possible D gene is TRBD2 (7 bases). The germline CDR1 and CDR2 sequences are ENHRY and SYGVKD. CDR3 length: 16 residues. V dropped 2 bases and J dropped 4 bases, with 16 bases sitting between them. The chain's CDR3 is CAISEGPGGGADTQYF. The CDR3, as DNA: TGTGCCATCAGTGAGGGGCCGGGGGGCGGTGCAGATACGCAGTATTTT.

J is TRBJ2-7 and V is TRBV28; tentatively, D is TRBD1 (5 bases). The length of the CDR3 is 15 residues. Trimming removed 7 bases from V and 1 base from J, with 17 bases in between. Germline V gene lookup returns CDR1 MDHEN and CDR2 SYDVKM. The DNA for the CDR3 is TGTGCCAGCAAACCGACAGCCGACCCTTCCTACGAGCAGTACTTC. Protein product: CASKPTADPSYEQYF.

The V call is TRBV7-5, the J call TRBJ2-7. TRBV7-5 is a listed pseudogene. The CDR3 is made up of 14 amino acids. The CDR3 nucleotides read TGTGTCAGAAGCTTAGTGATCCTCTCCTACGAGCAGTACTTC. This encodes CVRSLVILSYEQYF.

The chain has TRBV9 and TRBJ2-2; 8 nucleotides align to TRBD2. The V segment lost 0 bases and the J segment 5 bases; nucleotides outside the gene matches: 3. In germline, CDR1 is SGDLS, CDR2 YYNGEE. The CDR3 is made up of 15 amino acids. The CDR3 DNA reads TGTGCCAGCAGCGTAGGACTAGCGTCGACCGGGGAGCTGTTTTTT. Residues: CASSVGLASTGELFF. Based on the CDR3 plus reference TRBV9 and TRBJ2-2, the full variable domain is DSGVTQTPKHLITATGQRVTLRCSPRSGDLSVYWYQQSLDQGLQFLIQYYNGEERAKGNILERFSAQQFPDLHSELNLSSLELGDSALYFCASSVGLASTGELFFGEGSRLTVL.

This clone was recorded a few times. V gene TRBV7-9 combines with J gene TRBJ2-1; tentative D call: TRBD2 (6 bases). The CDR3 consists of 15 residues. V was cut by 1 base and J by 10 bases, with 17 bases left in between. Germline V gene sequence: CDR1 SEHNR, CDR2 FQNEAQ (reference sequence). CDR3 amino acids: CASSLVLDYYPEQFF. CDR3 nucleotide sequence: TGTGCCAGCAGCTTAGTCCTGGACTACTATCCCGAGCAGTTCTTC. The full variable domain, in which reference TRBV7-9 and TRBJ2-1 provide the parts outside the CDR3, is DTGVSQNPRHKITKRGQNVTFRCDPISEHNRLYWYRQTLGQGPEFLTYFQNEAQLEKSRLLSDRFSAERPKGSFSTLEIQRTEQGDSAMYLCASSLVLDYYPEQFFGPGTRLTVL.

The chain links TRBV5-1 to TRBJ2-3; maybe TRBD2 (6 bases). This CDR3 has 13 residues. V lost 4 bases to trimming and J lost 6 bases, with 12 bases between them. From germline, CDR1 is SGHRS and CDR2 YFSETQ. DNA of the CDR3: TGCGCCAGCAGCCCGCAGGCGGGGGATACGCAGTATTTT. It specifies CASSPQAGDTQYF. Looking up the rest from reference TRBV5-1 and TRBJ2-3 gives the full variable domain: KAGVTQTPRYLIKTRGQQVTLSCSPISGHRSVSWYQQTPGQGLQFLFEYFSETQRNKGNFPGRFSGRQFSNSRSEMNVSTLELGDSALYLCASSPQAGDTQYFGPGTRLTVL.

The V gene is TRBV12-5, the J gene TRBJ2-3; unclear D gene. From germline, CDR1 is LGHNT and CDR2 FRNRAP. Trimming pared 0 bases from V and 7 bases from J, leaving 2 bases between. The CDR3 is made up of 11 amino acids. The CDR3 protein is CASGLVNTQYF. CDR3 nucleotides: TGTGCTAGTGGTTTGGTCAATACGCAGTATTTT.

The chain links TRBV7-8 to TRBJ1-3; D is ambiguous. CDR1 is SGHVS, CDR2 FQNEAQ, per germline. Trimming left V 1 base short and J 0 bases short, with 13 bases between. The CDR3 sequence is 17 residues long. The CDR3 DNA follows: TGTGCCAGCAGCTTAGACGGCAGCACGAGCTCTGGAAACACCATATATTTT. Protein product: CASSLDGSTSSGNTIYF.

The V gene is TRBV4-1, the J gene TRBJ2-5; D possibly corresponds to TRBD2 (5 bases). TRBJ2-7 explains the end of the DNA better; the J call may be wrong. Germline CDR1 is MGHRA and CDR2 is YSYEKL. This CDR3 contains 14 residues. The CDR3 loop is CASSRGSETYEQYF. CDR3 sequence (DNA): TGCGCCAGCAGCCGAGGGAGCGAAACCTACGAGCAGTACTTC.

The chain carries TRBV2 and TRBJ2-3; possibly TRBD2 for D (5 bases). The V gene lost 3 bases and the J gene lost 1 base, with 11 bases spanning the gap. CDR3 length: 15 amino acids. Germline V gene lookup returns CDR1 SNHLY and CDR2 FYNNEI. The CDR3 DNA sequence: TGTGCCAGCAGTGATGGGCTAGCAGGCACAGATACGCAGTATTTT. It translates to CASSDGLAGTDTQYF.

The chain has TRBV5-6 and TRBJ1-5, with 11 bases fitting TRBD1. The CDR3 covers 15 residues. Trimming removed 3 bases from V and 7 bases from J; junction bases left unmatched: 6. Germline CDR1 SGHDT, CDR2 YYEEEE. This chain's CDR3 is CASSSGTGGGQPQHF. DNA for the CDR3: TGTGCCAGCAGCTCAGGGACAGGGGGAGGACAGCCCCAGCATTTT.

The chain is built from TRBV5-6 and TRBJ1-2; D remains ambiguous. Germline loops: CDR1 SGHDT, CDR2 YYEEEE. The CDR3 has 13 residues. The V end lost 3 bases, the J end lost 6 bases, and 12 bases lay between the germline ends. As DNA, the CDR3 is TGTGCCAGCAGCTCAGCTGGAAGGGATGGCTACACCTTC. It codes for CASSSAGRDGYTF.

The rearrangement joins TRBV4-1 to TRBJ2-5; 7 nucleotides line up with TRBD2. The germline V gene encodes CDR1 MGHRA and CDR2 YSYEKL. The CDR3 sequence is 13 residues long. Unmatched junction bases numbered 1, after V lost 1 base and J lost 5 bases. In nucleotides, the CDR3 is TGCGCCAGCAGCCAAGGGGGAGGGGAGACCCAGTACTTC. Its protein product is CASSQGGGETQYF.

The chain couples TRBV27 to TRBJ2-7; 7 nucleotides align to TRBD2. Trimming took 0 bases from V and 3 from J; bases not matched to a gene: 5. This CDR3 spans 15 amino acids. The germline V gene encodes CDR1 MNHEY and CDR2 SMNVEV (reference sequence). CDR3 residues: CASSLSAGEYYEQYF. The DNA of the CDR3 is TGTGCCAGCAGTTTATCGGCGGGAGAGTACTACGAGCAGTACTTC.

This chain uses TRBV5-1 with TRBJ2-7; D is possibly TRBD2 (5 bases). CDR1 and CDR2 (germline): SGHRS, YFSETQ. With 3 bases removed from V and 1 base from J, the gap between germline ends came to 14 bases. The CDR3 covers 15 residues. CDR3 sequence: CASSSPQRISYEQYF. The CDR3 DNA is TGCGCCAGCAGCTCTCCCCAGCGGATTTCCTACGAGCAGTACTTC.